A selection of T cell receptor beta chains follows, all from one sample in a study of OX40 agonist ivuxolimab in advanced cancers. Sequenced by immunoSEQ multiplex PCR; TCRdb stores in-frame clones only, minus some. The sample holds 50,000 to 75,000 clones; 70% to 90% are singletons and the top ten take 0.35%. The sample was CD4+ or CD8+ T cells sorted from blood, taken in a trial of the OX40 agonist ivuxolimab. The receptors stem from an adult with an advanced solid tumor such as melanoma, head and neck, liver or kidney cancer. The CDR3 runs from the conserved cysteine through the conserved F or W. D genes are given only for firm matches. Some rows mark clone size as missing; the rest say once, few, many or name a class of expanded clone.

>.|TRBV30|TRBD1|TRBJ1-6
CAWSVQGERYNSPLHF
TGTGCCTGGAGTGTACAGGGGGAGCGCTATAATTCACCCCTCCACTTT
>.|TRBV9|TRBD1|TRBJ1-2
CASSVGTGAKMGYTF
TGTGCCAGCAGCGTAGGGACAGGAGCCAAAATGGGCTACACCTTC
>few|TRBV6-5|.|TRBJ1-5
CASRAQGEKNQPQHF
TGTGCCAGCAGGGCACAGGGCGAGAAAAATCAGCCCCAGCATTTT
>.|TRBV6-6|.|TRBJ2-7
CASSGIYEQYF
TGTGCCAGCAGTGGAATATACGAGCAGTACTTC
>.|TRBV5-1|TRBD2|TRBJ2-5
CASSIGLAGAEGETQYF
TGCGCCAGCAGCATCGGACTAGCGGGGGCCGAGGGAGAGACCCAGTACTTC
>.|TRBV19|.|TRBJ1-6
CASSNRNGYNSPLHF
TGTGCCAGTAGTAACAGGAACGGCTATAATTCACCCCTCCACTTT
>.|TRBV7-3|.|TRBJ2-7
CASSSMGEQYF
TGTGCCAGCAGCAGCATGGGGGAGCAGTACTTC
>.|TRBV20-1|.|TRBJ1-1
CSASANTEAFF
TGCAGTGCTAGTGCGAACACTGAAGCTTTCTTT
>.|TRBV6-1|TRBD1|TRBJ2-3
CASITPGGVDTQYF
TGTGCCAGCATTACACCAGGGGGCGTAGATACGCAGTATTTT
>.|TRBV5-1|TRBD2|TRBJ2-3
CASNLAGPTDTQYF
TGCGCCAGCAACCTAGCGGGGCCCACAGATACGCAGTATTTT
>once|TRBV14|.|TRBJ1-2
CASSPLVGGYGYTF
TGTGCCAGCAGCCCCCTTGTTGGGGGCTATGGCTACACCTTC
>.|TRBV19|.|TRBJ2-7
CASSTPGTSYEQYF
TGTGCCAGTAGTACCCCCGGGACGAGCTACGAGCAGTACTTC
>.|TRBV30|.|TRBJ1-1
CAGNMGNTEAFF
TGTGCCGGGAACATGGGGAACACTGAAGCTTTCTTT
>once|TRBV4-1|.|TRBJ2-3
CASSQDSVTDTQYF
TGCGCCAGCAGCCAAGATTCGGTCACAGATACGCAGTATTTT
>.|TRBV27|.|TRBJ1-2
CASSLSMIGAGYTF
TGTGCCAGCAGTTTATCCATGATTGGGGCTGGCTACACCTTC
>.|TRBV13|TRBD2|TRBJ2-2
CASSPTSANTGELFF
TGTGCCAGCAGCCCGACTAGCGCGAACACCGGGGAGCTGTTTTTT
>once|TRBV21-1|.|TRBJ2-2
CASSYPSGGEDTGELFF
TGTGCCAGCAGCTACCCTAGCGGGGGCGAGGACACCGGGGAGCTGTTTTTT
>.|TRBV7-9|.|TRBJ1-1
CASSSQRTEAFF
TGTGCCAGCAGCTCACAGAGGACTGAAGCTTTCTTT